This passage covers 5 T cell receptor beta chains from one sample sequenced in a study of blood T cells in healthy people across ages. PCR was performed a second time for 7 to 11 cycles using a sample-barcoded 5' primer and a J-beta primer mix. TCRdb itself ran the 5' RACE reads through MiXCR, one entry per CDR3 protein. Counted here are roughly 560,000 distinct CDR3 sequences, under 30% occurring once; the ten biggest clones make up under 9%. The same data also went into a second study, on T cells of mothers and their children.

Input material: blood. The source of these receptors is a boy younger than 18 in good health.

V is TRBV14 and J is TRBJ2-1; D might be TRBD1 (8 bases). Germline CDR1 SGHDN, CDR2 FVKESK. Trimming took 3 bases from V and 6 from J, leaving 15 bases between them. The CDR3 is made up of 15 amino acids. Here the CDR3 reads CASSHSDREGNEQFF. In nucleotides, the CDR3 is TGTGCCAGCAGCCACTCGGACAGGGAGGGCAATGAGCAGTTCTTC.

The chain carries TRBV28 and TRBJ2-1; 7 nucleotides line up with TRBD2. Germline V lookup: CDR1 MDHEN, CDR2 SYDVKM. CDR3 size: 15 residues. J was trimmed by 5 bases and V by 5 bases; bases with no gene match: 9. The CDR3 sequence: CASSRGGGVHNEQFF. DNA for the CDR3: TGTGCCAGCAGTCGGGGTGGGGGGGTCCACAATGAGCAGTTCTTC.

This clonotype came up a few times. The conserved phenylalanine or tryptophan normally closing the CDR3 is absent here, so this likely arose from a read error. The chain recombines TRBV5-6 with TRBJ2-5, with D perhaps matching TRBD2 (5 bases). Looked up from germline, CDR1 is SGHDT and CDR2 is YYEEEE. Trimming cost V 7 bases and J 5 bases, with 18 bases left between them. This CDR3 has 14 amino acids. The CDR3 is CASERGLFGETQYL. The DNA of the CDR3 is TGTGCCAGCGAACGAGGGCTCTTTGGGGAGACCCAGTACCTC.

This clonotype was detected only a few times. The chain joins TRBV20-1 to TRBJ1-5; tentative D call: TRBD1 (6 bases). The germline CDR1 and CDR2 sequences are DFQATT and SNEGSKA (reference sequence). V shed 2 bases and J shed 7 bases, with 18 bases lying between them. The CDR3 extends over 15 amino acids. The CDR3 loop reads CSARKGGVLNQPQHF. CDR3 in DNA: TGCAGTGCTAGAAAGGGGGGGGTCCTGAACCAGCCCCAGCATTTT.

The rearrangement links TRBV29-1 to TRBJ1-1; D is ambiguous. The V and J ends lost 3 bases and 3 bases respectively, with 14 bases between them. Germline-derived CDR1 and CDR2 are SQVTM and ANQGSEA. The CDR3 length is 14 residues. The DNA of the CDR3 is TGCAGCGTTGATAGCCGGTGGGGTGACACTGAAGCTTTCTTT. Translated, it gives CSVDSRWGDTEAFF.